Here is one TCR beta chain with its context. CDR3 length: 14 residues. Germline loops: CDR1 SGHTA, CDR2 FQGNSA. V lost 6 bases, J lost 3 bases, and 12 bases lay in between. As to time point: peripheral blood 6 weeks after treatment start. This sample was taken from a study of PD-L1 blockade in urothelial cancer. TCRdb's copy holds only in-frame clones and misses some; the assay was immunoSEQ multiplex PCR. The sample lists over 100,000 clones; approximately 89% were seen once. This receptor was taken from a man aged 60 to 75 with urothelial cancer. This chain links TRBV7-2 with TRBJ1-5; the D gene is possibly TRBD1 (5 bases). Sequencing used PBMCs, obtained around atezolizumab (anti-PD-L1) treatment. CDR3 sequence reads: CASSFGQANQPQHF. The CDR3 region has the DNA TGTGCCAGCAGTTTCGGACAAGCCAATCAGCCCCAGCATTTT.